Listed below are T cell receptor beta chains from one sample, sequenced in a study of blood T cell repertoires in COVID-19. The assay was immunoSEQ multiplex PCR, and TCRdb's table has in-frame clones only and misses some. The sample holds under 200,000 clones; approximately 91% are singletons and the top ten take roughly 0.8%. The sequenced sample consisted of PBMCs or T cells enriched from blood (not recorded which). All receptors come from a woman between 18 and 30 years old who had recovered from COVID-19. The CDR3 runs from the conserved cysteine through the conserved F or W. Each record gives: D gene, V gene, J gene, clone size, CDR3 DNA, CDR3 protein. A D gene is named only where the DNA matches it firmly. Size is stated for part of the rows, as once, few or many counts, or as a class when the clone is expanded.

.,TRBV3-1/TRBV3-2,TRBJ2-3,.,TGTGCCAGCAGCCAAGATAGGGGAAGGGGAGGTTTCACAGATACGCAGTATTTT,CASSQDRGRGGFTDTQYF
TRBD2,TRBV18,TRBJ2-7,.,TGTGCCAGCTCCCCGGGCGGGGGGGAGTACGAGCAGTACTTC,CASSPGGGEYEQYF
TRBD2,TRBV12-3/TRBV12-4,TRBJ2-1,.,TGTGCCAGCAGTTTTTGGCGGGAGGGTGAGCAGTTCTTC,CASSFWREGEQFF
.,TRBV4-1,TRBJ2-2,.,TGCGCCAGCAGCCCGGGGCGGGGGCAAAGGAACACCGGGGAGCTGTTTTTT,CASSPGRGQRNTGELFF
TRBD1,TRBV27,TRBJ1-5,.,TGTGCCAGCAGTTCCAAGGGGGCCAGCAATCAGCCCCAGCATTTT,CASSSKGASNQPQHF
TRBD1,TRBV12-3/TRBV12-4,TRBJ1-1,.,TGTGCCAGCAGTGGGACAGGAGGCACTGAAGCTTTCTTT,CASSGTGGTEAFF
.,TRBV6-1,TRBJ2-7,.,TGTGCCAGCAGTGAAGCTGGACAAGTGGAGCAGTACTTC,CASSEAGQVEQYF
.,TRBV13,TRBJ2-7,.,TGTGCCAGCAGCTTAGGACAGCTCTACGAGCAGTACTTC,CASSLGQLYEQYF
TRBD1,TRBV9,TRBJ2-7,.,TGTGCCAGCAGCGCGGACAGGGGAGCGTACGAGCAGTACTTC,CASSADRGAYEQYF
.,TRBV27,TRBJ2-3,.,TGTGCCAGCAGTGACACCCGGTCGGCAGATACGCAGTATTTT,CASSDTRSADTQYF
TRBD1,TRBV6-5,TRBJ2-6,.,TGTGCCACCGGACAGGGGGCGGCTGGGGCCAACGTCCTGACTTTC,CATGQGAAGANVLTF
TRBD1,TRBV2,TRBJ2-7,.,TGTGCCAGCCAAGACAGGGTTGCTAGCGAGCAGTACTTC,CASQDRVASEQYF
TRBD1,TRBV28,TRBJ2-7,.,TGTGCCAGCAGTTTAAGACAGGGGATCAACGAGCAGTACTTC,CASSLRQGINEQYF
.,TRBV6-5,TRBJ1-4,once,TGTGCCAGCAGTTACGGCGAAGGAACTCTAGGAGAAAAACTGTTTTTT,CASSYGEGTLGEKLFF
TRBD1,TRBV27,TRBJ2-1,once,TGTGCCAGCAGCCCCGGACAGGGGAGAAATGAGCAGTTCTTC,CASSPGQGRNEQFF
TRBD2,TRBV19,TRBJ2-7,.,TGTGCCAGTAGTATAGGGACTAGTGTACCCCGTTACGAGCAGTACTTC,CASSIGTSVPRYEQYF